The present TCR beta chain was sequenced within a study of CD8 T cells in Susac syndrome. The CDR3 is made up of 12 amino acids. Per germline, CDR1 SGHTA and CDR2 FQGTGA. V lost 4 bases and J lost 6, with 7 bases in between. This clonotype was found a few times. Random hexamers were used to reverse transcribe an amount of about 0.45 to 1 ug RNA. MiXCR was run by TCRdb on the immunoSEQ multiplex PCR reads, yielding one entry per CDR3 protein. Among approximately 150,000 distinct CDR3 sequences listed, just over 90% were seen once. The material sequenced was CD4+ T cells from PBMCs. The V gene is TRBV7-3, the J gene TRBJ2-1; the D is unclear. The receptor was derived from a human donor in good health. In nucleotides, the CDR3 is TGTGCCAGCAGCTCCCAAGGCAATGAGCAGTTCTTC. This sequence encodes CASSSQGNEQFF.